A selection of T cell receptor beta chains follows, all from one sample in a study of blood T cell repertoires in COVID-19. Profiled with immunoSEQ multiplex PCR; TCRdb holds only in-frame clones, not every one. Of approximately 26,000 clones listed, approximately 86% are singletons. Source material: peripheral blood. The receptors shown here come from a man older than 75 with active or convalescent COVID-19. Both conserved end residues are part of each CDR3. D genes are given only for firm matches. The listing skips clone size in some rows; elsewhere it reads once, few, many or a size class.

abundance	v_gene	j_gene	d_gene	CDR3aa	CDR3nt
NA	TRBV5-1	TRBJ2-5	TRBD1	CASSLGQGRETQYF	TGCGCCAGCAGCCTGGGACAGGGGAGAGAGACCCAGTACTTC
NA	TRBV5-1	TRBJ1-2	TRBD1	CASSLSGQGADGYTF	TGCGCCAGCAGCTTGTCGGGACAGGGGGCGGATGGCTACACCTTC
NA	TRBV25-1	TRBJ1-1	NA	CASSESVHEGNTEAFF	TGTGCCAGCAGTGAATCGGTTCACGAGGGGAACACTGAAGCTTTCTTT
few	TRBV28	TRBJ2-7	NA	CASLPGREQYF	TGTGCCAGCCTCCCGGGGAGAGAGCAGTACTTC
NA	TRBV7-9	TRBJ2-1	TRBD2	CASSRLAGAINEQFF	TGTGCCAGCAGCCGACTAGCGGGAGCCATAAATGAGCAGTTCTTC
NA	TRBV28	TRBJ2-3	NA	CASSLVFGSTDTQYF	TGTGCCAGCAGCCTCGTTTTCGGGTCTACAGATACGCAGTATTTT
few	TRBV6-6	TRBJ1-1	TRBD1	CASSLYPPWTGDTEAFF	TGTGCCAGCAGTCTCTATCCCCCCTGGACAGGGGACACTGAAGCTTTCTTT
NA	TRBV23-1	TRBJ1-3	NA	CASSHFYGSGNTIYF	TGCGCCAGCAGTCACTTTTACGGCTCTGGAAACACCATATATTTT
NA	TRBV18	TRBJ1-2	NA	CASSRDKNYGYTF	TGTGCCAGCTCACGGGACAAAAACTATGGCTACACCTTC
NA	TRBV28	TRBJ1-1	NA	CASSLRARGIPEAFF	TGTGCCAGCAGCCTGAGAGCCAGGGGTATTCCTGAAGCTTTCTTT
medium-sized	TRBV2	TRBJ2-7	TRBD1	CASSGGQPNYEQYF	TGTGCCAGCAGTGGGGGACAGCCAAACTACGAGCAGTACTTC
NA	TRBV19	TRBJ1-3	NA	CASSMTGRSGNTIYF	TGTGCCAGTAGTATGACAGGACGCTCTGGAAACACCATATATTTT
NA	TRBV9	TRBJ2-2	NA	CASSPIGDGNTGELFF	TGTGCCAGCAGCCCCATAGGAGACGGGAACACCGGGGAGCTGTTTTTT
NA	TRBV27	TRBJ2-5	TRBD2	CASRPPVGSGDQETQYF	TGTGCCAGCAGACCCCCCGTGGGTAGCGGGGACCAAGAGACCCAGTACTTC